Listed here are 23 T cell receptor beta chains from one sample, sequenced in a study of beta chain features in type 1 diabetes. Their specific antigens are unknown. Overall study results and limits: A moderate, significant TCRB CDR3 shortening appeared in type 1 diabetes across four CD4+ subsets.

Expressed TCRB transcripts were sequenced, since all the RNA that had been isolated was reverse transcribed. Data came from immunoSEQ multiplex PCR; TCRdb stores just in-frame clones and leaves some out. The repertoire holds 310,000 or so clones, with approximately 16% as singletons. The sample comprised naive CD4+ T cells from blood. The origin of the receptors is a man between 18 and 29 years old with type 1 diabetes.

This clone was seen more than once but under ten times. The CDR3 loop is CASSPGGTSWNEQYF. The CDR3, as DNA: TGTGCCAGCAGCCCAGGGGGGACCTCCTGGAACGAGCAGTACTTC. The chain combines TRBV5-4 with TRBJ2-7; tentatively, D is TRBD1 (7 bases). Germline V gene sequence: CDR1 SGHNT, CDR2 YYREEE (reference sequence). V gave up 4 bases and J gave up 5 bases, with 19 bases separating them. The CDR3 spans 15 residues.

This clone was counted a few times. The gene calls are TRBV7-2 and TRBJ2-1; 8 bases match TRBD2. CDR1 is SGHTA, CDR2 FQGNSA, per germline. With V trimmed by 8 bases and J by 0 bases, 0 bases remained unmatched. This CDR3 has 13 residues. Here the CDR3 DNA reads TGTGCCAGCCTAGCGGGCTCCTACAATGAGCAGTTCTTC. Translated: CASLAGSYNEQFF.

The chain employs TRBV30 and TRBJ2-5; TRBD2 might be the D (7 bases). There are 14 residues in the CDR3. Germline CDR1 reads GTSNPN; CDR2 reads SVGIG (reference sequence). Trimming pared 0 bases from V and 0 bases from J, leaving 8 bases between. CDR3 DNA: TGTGCCTGGAGTGTAGGGGGGGACCAAGAGACCCAGTACTTC. The encoded protein is CAWSVGGDQETQYF.

Only one count was recorded for this clone. The chain uses TRBV19 and TRBJ2-7, with TRBD1 matching 10 bases. The CDR3 has 16 residues. V was pared by 6 bases and J by 2 bases, with 10 bases of the junction left unmatched. Per germline, CDR1 LNHDA and CDR2 SQIVND (reference sequence). The CDR3 region is CASRITGTGDAYEQYF. CDR3 nucleotide sequence: TGTGCCAGTAGAATCACCGGGACAGGGGACGCCTACGAGCAGTACTTC.

This chain links TRBV5-1 with TRBJ2-3; the D gene is possibly TRBD1 (5 bases). Deletions cut 2 bases from V and 2 bases from J, with 9 bases between. CDR3 length: 14 amino acids. Germline CDR1 is SGHRS and CDR2 is YFSETQ. CDR3 loop: CASSFQGHTDTQYF. The CDR3 DNA reads TGCGCCAGCAGCTTTCAGGGTCACACAGATACGCAGTATTTT.

The table lists this clone with a few counts. The V call is TRBV6-5, the J call TRBJ2-3; 10 bases fit TRBD2. CDR3 length: 15 amino acids. After removal of 4 bases from V and 6 bases from J, the junction contained 7 bases not matched to a gene. Germline-derived CDR1 and CDR2 are MNHEY and SVGAGI. Here the CDR3 reads CASSFLAGDADTQYF. As DNA, the CDR3 is TGTGCCAGCAGTTTCCTAGCGGGAGACGCGGATACGCAGTATTTT.

This chain joins TRBV29-1 and TRBJ1-1; 7 positions agree with TRBD1. CDR3 length: 13 amino acids. V shed 8 bases and J 1 base; nucleotides not matched to a gene: 7. The V gene's germline CDR1 is SQVTM and CDR2 ANQGSEA. CDR3 DNA: TGCAGCTTTCTCAGGGGGACGAACACTGAAGCTTTCTTT. Translating gives CSFLRGTNTEAFF.

This clone has more than one count but fewer than ten. The chain couples TRBV2 to TRBJ2-3; TRBD2 aligns across 8 bases. CDR1 SNHLY and CDR2 FYNNEI come from the germline V gene. This CDR3 is 16 amino acids long. The V segment lost 2 bases and the J segment 2 bases; nucleotides outside the gene matches: 6. The CDR3 nucleotides are TGTGCCAGCAGTGAAATGGCTAGCGGGTACACAGATACGCAGTATTTT. It codes for CASSEMASGYTDTQYF.

The chain is built from TRBV2 and TRBJ1-1; D is undetermined. Germline lookup yields CDR1 SNHLY and CDR2 FYNNEI. Trimming removed 4 bases at V and 5 bases at J, with 5 bases between. This CDR3 spans 11 amino acids. Here the CDR3 reads CASSGGTEAFF. The DNA for the CDR3 is TGTGCCAGCAGTGGAGGAACTGAAGCTTTCTTT.

This clone showed up just a few times. The J gene is TRBJ1-2, the V gene TRBV4-3, with TRBD1 identical over 9 bases. The CDR3 consists of 15 residues. Per germline, CDR1 LGHNA and CDR2 YSLEER. Unmatched junction bases numbered 9, after V lost 3 bases and J lost 7 bases. The chain's CDR3 is CASSQRDRDWGGYTF. The CDR3 nucleotides read TGCGCCAGCAGCCAGCGGGACAGGGATTGGGGTGGCTACACCTTC.

This clone showed up just once. The rearrangement links TRBV2 to TRBJ1-2, with D maybe TRBD1 (5 bases). There are 14 residues in the CDR3. Trimming stripped 2 bases from V and 5 bases from J, with 12 bases between. Germline-derived CDR1 and CDR2 are SNHLY and FYNNEI. CDR3: CASSEMDTEYGYTF. As DNA, the CDR3 is TGTGCCAGCAGTGAAATGGACACAGAATATGGCTACACCTTC.

The CDR3 nucleotides read TGCGCCAGTGGGACAGGGGTTTCTGGGGCCAACGTCCTGACTTTC. It is translated as CASGTGVSGANVLTF. The chain uses TRBV5-1 and TRBJ2-6; 10 bases are shared with TRBD1. This CDR3 region has 15 residues. Trimming at V came to 8 bases and at J to 1 base, leaving 3 bases not matched to a gene. From germline, CDR1 is SGHRS and CDR2 YFSETQ. The full variable domain, with the rest looked up from reference TRBV5-1 and TRBJ2-6, is KAGVTQTPRYLIKTRGQQVTLSCSPISGHRSVSWYQQTPGQGLQFLFEYFSETQRNKGNFPGRFSGRQFSNSRSEMNVSTLELGDSALYLCASGTGVSGANVLTFGAGSRLTVL.

The rearrangement links TRBV5-4 to TRBJ2-1, with TRBD2 matching 11 bases. V lost 4 bases, J lost 7 bases, and 10 bases stayed unmatched. CDR1 is SGHNT, CDR2 YYREEE, per germline (reference sequence). The CDR3 is made up of 16 amino acids. The CDR3 protein is CASSLPTSGTGNEQFF. CDR3 DNA: TGTGCCAGCAGCCTTCCGACTAGCGGGACAGGGAATGAGCAGTTCTTC.

The CDR3 bases are TGTGCCAGCTCGGACAGGGGAGTTAGCTATGGCTACACCTTC. It is translated as CASSDRGVSYGYTF. The genes are TRBV2 and TRBJ1-2, with 9 positions matching TRBD1. Germline V gives CDR1 SNHLY, CDR2 FYNNEI. There are 14 residues in the CDR3. The junction had 8 bases not matched to a gene; V was cut back by 8 bases and J by 4 bases.

This clone has a handful of counts. The chain combines TRBV5-6 with TRBJ2-5; D might be TRBD1 (6 bases). The CDR3 covers 14 residues. Trimming cost V 1 base and J 3 bases, with 10 bases left between them. Per germline, CDR1 SGHDT and CDR2 YYEEEE. The CDR3 loop reads CASSLQSGEETQYF. The DNA for the CDR3 is TGTGCCAGCAGCTTGCAGTCAGGGGAAGAGACCCAGTACTTC.

This clone was observed a handful of times. V usage is TRBV25-1 and J usage is TRBJ2-3; 7 positions agree with TRBD1. The CDR3 runs to 15 residues. Trimming cost V 1 base and J 7 bases; bases outside gene matches: 8. The germline V gene encodes CDR1 MGHDK and CDR2 SYGVNS. The CDR3 nucleotides are TGTGCCAGCAGTGAATGGACAGGCTCAAAGCATACGCAGTATTTT. Translating gives CASSEWTGSKHTQYF.

This clone was seen only a few times. One end of the junction fails to match germline, which may point to a read error. The V and J genes are TRBV30 and TRBJ1-3; 9 nucleotides align to TRBD1. The CDR3 extends over 12 amino acids. Germline CDR1 reads GTSNPN; CDR2 reads SVGIG (reference sequence). The CDR3 DNA is TGTGCCTGGAGTTACCATCCCGGGACAGGGAATTTT. This gives the protein CAWSYHPGTGNF.

This clone appeared a few times. The genes are TRBV5-1 and TRBJ1-2; maybe TRBD1 (5 bases). Germline-derived CDR1 and CDR2 are SGHRS and YFSETQ. Deletions cut 2 bases from V and 8 bases from J, with 16 bases between. The CDR3 has 14 amino acids. The CDR3 DNA is TGCGCCAGCAGCTTATCCGATGGGGCCAAAGGCTACACCTTC. Encoded protein: CASSLSDGAKGYTF. Full variable domain (outside the CDR3, taken from reference TRBV5-1 and TRBJ1-2): KAGVTQTPRYLIKTRGQQVTLSCSPISGHRSVSWYQQTPGQGLQFLFEYFSETQRNKGNFPGRFSGRQFSNSRSEMNVSTLELGDSALYLCASSLSDGAKGYTFGSGTRLTVV.

This clone was seen only a few times. J is TRBJ2-7 and V is TRBV2, with 8 positions matching TRBD2. The germline CDR1 and CDR2 sequences are SNHLY and FYNNEI. J was trimmed by 4 bases and V by 8 bases; bases with no gene match: 10. This CDR3 has 14 amino acids. The CDR3 coding sequence is TGTGCCAGCGAGCGGGAGAGGGACTCGTACGAGCAGTACTTC. Protein sequence: CASERERDSYEQYF.

This clone was recorded a few times. The chain recombines TRBV6-5 with TRBJ2-5; D unclear. V lost 1 base, J lost 4 bases, and 7 bases lay in between. CDR1 and CDR2 from the germline V gene are MNHEY and SVGAGI. This CDR3 comprises 13 residues. For the CDR3, the DNA is TGTGCCAGCAGTTACTTCTCCCGAGAGACCCAGTACTTC. As protein: CASSYFSRETQYF.

This clone showed up just a few times. The rearrangement uses TRBV9 and TRBJ2-3; 8 bases are shared with TRBD1. CDR1 is SGDLS and CDR2 is YYNGEE in the germline V gene. The CDR3 extends over 15 amino acids. Trimming cost V 5 bases and J 0 bases; bases outside gene matches: 5. The chain's CDR3 is CASRTGVGSTDTQYF. CDR3 in DNA: TGTGCCAGCAGGACAGGGGTGGGGAGCACAGATACGCAGTATTTT.

This clone was seen once. The rearrangement joins TRBV27 to TRBJ1-1; 10 bases map to TRBD1. CDR1 is MNHEY and CDR2 is SMNVEV in the germline V gene (reference sequence). The CDR3 is 14 amino acids. J lost 4 bases, V lost 4 bases, and 3 bases had no gene match. The CDR3 DNA reads TGTGCCAGCAGTTCCCGGACAGGGGGCACTGAAGCTTTCTTT. This translates into CASSSRTGGTEAFF.

The chain recombines TRBV9 with TRBJ2-1; TRBD2 aligns across 15 bases. The CDR3 is 18 amino acids. The V gene's germline CDR1 is SGDLS and CDR2 YYNGEE. V lost 4 bases and J lost 4; bases outside the gene matches: 9. CDR3 in DNA: TGTGCCAGCAGCCCCCGAGGGACTAGCGGGGGGCCGTACAATGAGCAGTTCTTC. It codes for CASSPRGTSGGPYNEQFF.